Following are 17 T cell receptor beta chains from one sample sequenced in a study of cytomegalovirus exposure and HLA in healthy donors. The PCR employed 60 Vbeta primers together with 13 Jbeta primers. Only in-frame clones appear in the TCRdb table, and some are missing; sequencing was by immunoSEQ multiplex PCR. This table holds more than 110,000 clones, roughly 70% found once. Sequenced sample: PBMCs. Source of these receptors: a woman between 55 and 75 years old in good health and CMV-seropositive.

This chain joins TRBV9 and TRBJ1-1, with TRBD1 identical over 7 bases. J lost 7 bases, V lost 0 bases, and 6 bases had no gene match. This CDR3 has 14 amino acids. Germline V gives CDR1 SGDLS, CDR2 YYNGEE. In DNA, the CDR3 is TGTGCCAGCAGCGTAGAACCAGCAGGGGGTGAAGCTTTCTTT. Amino acid sequence: CASSVEPAGGEAFF.

This clone is a singleton in its sample. The chain couples TRBV19 to TRBJ1-5; TRBD1 might be the D (5 bases). The CDR3 covers 15 residues. Germline loops: CDR1 LNHDA, CDR2 SQIVND (reference sequence). Trimming left V 5 bases short and J 10 bases short, with 21 bases between. The CDR3 DNA reads TGTGCCAGTAGTCCCCAAAAGGAATCGGGACTTCCCCAGCATTTT. Translating gives CASSPQKESGLPQHF.

The count of this clone is one. This chain joins TRBV29-1 and TRBJ2-3; TRBD2 matches 8 bases. This CDR3 has 15 amino acids. Losses at the gene ends were 7 bases for V and 5 bases for J; bases not matched to a gene: 14. The V gene's germline CDR1 is SQVTM and CDR2 ANQGSEA. The DNA for the CDR3 is TGCAGCGCCCACCCCCCGGGAGGGCTTTTAGATACGCAGTATTTT. As protein: CSAHPPGGLLDTQYF.

The V and J genes are TRBV28 and TRBJ1-1; a weak D match, TRBD1 (5 bases). Deletions cut 5 bases from V and 1 base from J, with 17 bases between. This CDR3 contains 16 residues. Germline-derived CDR1 and CDR2 are MDHEN and SYDVKM. The CDR3 is CASSRPRGVSNTEAFF. The CDR3 coding sequence is TGTGCCAGCAGTCGCCCGCGGGGGGTATCGAACACTGAAGCTTTCTTT.

The chain combines TRBV5-1 with TRBJ2-1, with TRBD2 identical over 10 bases. CDR1 and CDR2 (germline): SGHRS, YFSETQ. This CDR3 is 14 amino acids long. Trimming at V came to 4 bases and at J to 9 bases, leaving 7 bases not matched to a gene. The CDR3 region has the DNA TGCGCCAGCAGCCCCGGGACTAGCGTTGGTGAGCAGTTCTTC. Protein sequence: CASSPGTSVGEQFF.

V and J are TRBV5-3 and TRBJ2-7; no firm D call. TRBV5-3 is identified as an open reading frame with a role that is uncertain. V lost 2 bases to trimming and J lost 2 bases, with 11 bases between them. The CDR3 has 14 amino acids. CDR3 DNA sequence: TGTGCCAGAAGCTTAACCGGGTGTCCCTACGAGCAGTACTTC. This codes for CARSLTGCPYEQYF.

The table lists this clone with a few counts. The rearrangement uses TRBV28 and TRBJ2-7; D is unresolved. This CDR3 contains 11 residues. Germline V lookup: CDR1 MDHEN, CDR2 SYDVKM. Trimming removed 7 bases from V and 3 bases from J, with 7 bases in between. DNA for the CDR3: TGTGCCAGCACTTCCCGCTACGAGCAGTACTTC. This encodes CASTSRYEQYF.

V gene TRBV25-1 combines with J gene TRBJ1-1; the D is unclear. Germline CDR1 is MGHDK and CDR2 is SYGVNS. The CDR3 has 15 amino acids. Trimming pared 4 bases from V and 0 bases from J, leaving 12 bases between. CDR3 protein: CASSAELPVNTEAFF. Written as DNA, the CDR3 is TGTGCCAGCAGTGCTGAGCTTCCGGTGAACACTGAAGCTTTCTTT.

This clone was detected a few times. The V call is TRBV6-4, the J call TRBJ2-4, with TRBD2 as a possible D gene (5 bases). Germline CDR1 reads MRHNA; CDR2 reads SNTAGT. Deletions cut 8 bases from V and 6 bases from J, with 11 bases between. This CDR3 has 12 residues. CDR3 sequence: CASGAGRNIQYF. The CDR3 DNA reads as TGTGCCAGCGGTGCGGGTCGAAACATTCAGTACTTC.

V and J are TRBV5-6 and TRBJ2-7, with 7 nucleotides matching TRBD1. The junction had 4 bases not matched to a gene; V was cut back by 4 bases and J by 3 bases. The germline CDR1 and CDR2 sequences are SGHDT and YYEEEE. The CDR3 runs to 13 residues. CDR3 in DNA: TGTGCCAGCAGCCTTCGACAGGGCTACGAGCAGTACTTC. It is translated as CASSLRQGYEQYF.

This clone was detected once. The chain employs TRBV7-3 and TRBJ2-1, with 7 nucleotides matching TRBD1. The germline gives CDR1 SGHTA, CDR2 FQGTGA. The CDR3 length is 14 residues. After removal of 3 bases from V and 8 bases from J, the junction contained 7 bases not matched to a gene. Here the CDR3 reads CASSLGQPVDEQFF. The CDR3 DNA sequence: TGTGCCAGCAGCTTGGGACAGCCCGTTGATGAGCAGTTCTTC.

The chain employs TRBV28 and TRBJ2-3, with a possible D match to TRBD1 (6 bases). This CDR3 comprises 12 residues. Trimming took 4 bases from V and 9 from J, leaving 11 bases between them. CDR1 and CDR2 from the germline V gene are MDHEN and SYDVKM. The CDR3: CASSSTGKTQYF. The CDR3 nucleotides are TGTGCCAGCAGTTCTACAGGGAAGACGCAGTATTTT.

This chain links TRBV28 with TRBJ2-7; 12 bases align to TRBD2. The CDR3 spans 15 residues. Losses at the gene ends were 6 bases for V and 4 bases for J; bases not matched to a gene: 7. The germline gives CDR1 MDHEN, CDR2 SYDVKM. CDR3 nucleotides: TGTGCCAGCAGCCCCGGGACTAGCGGGCTTTACGAGCAGTACTTC. This encodes CASSPGTSGLYEQYF.

The J gene is TRBJ2-7, the V gene TRBV5-1; no clear D. Looked up from germline, CDR1 is SGHRS and CDR2 is YFSETQ. The CDR3 spans 17 residues. Trimming took 4 bases from V and 0 from J, leaving 20 bases between them. CDR3 region: CASSPGPGGESSYEQYF. CDR3 bases: TGCGCCAGCAGCCCGGGTCCCGGCGGTGAAAGCTCCTACGAGCAGTACTTC.

The chain links TRBV28 to TRBJ2-7, with D possibly matching TRBD2 (5 bases). Trimming stripped 4 bases from V and 3 bases from J, with 19 bases between. The CDR3 length is 16 residues. The germline CDR1 and CDR2 sequences are MDHEN and SYDVKM. Written as DNA, the CDR3 is TGTGCCAGCAGTTCGGCAACCCTTGGGAGAAACTACGAGCAGTACTTC. It translates to CASSSATLGRNYEQYF.

The chain is built from TRBV6-5 and TRBJ1-2; TRBD1 aligns across 8 bases. Losses at the gene ends were 6 bases for V and 4 bases for J; bases not matched to a gene: 4. The germline CDR1 and CDR2 sequences are MNHEY and SVGAGI. This CDR3 spans 13 amino acids. In nucleotides, the CDR3 is TGTGCCAGCAGCTTACAGGGGGGCTATGGCTACACCTTC. Translating gives CASSLQGGYGYTF.

This clone was recorded only once. The V and J genes are TRBV7-3 and TRBJ2-2, with 9 bases fitting TRBD1. Germline CDR1 reads SGHTA; CDR2 reads FQGTGA. The CDR3 runs to 15 residues. Losses at the gene ends were 5 bases for V and 7 bases for J; bases not matched to a gene: 8. The chain's CDR3 is CASSQLDRGGGELFF. The CDR3 DNA reads as TGTGCCAGCAGCCAATTGGACAGGGGCGGCGGGGAGCTGTTTTTT. Supplemented by reference TRBV7-3 and TRBJ2-2, the full variable domain reads GAGVSQTPSNKVTEKGKYVELRCDPISGHTALYWYRQSLGQGPEFLIYFQGTGAADDSGLPNDRFFAVRPEGSVSTLKIQRTERGDSAVYLCASSQLDRGGGELFFGEGSRLTVL.